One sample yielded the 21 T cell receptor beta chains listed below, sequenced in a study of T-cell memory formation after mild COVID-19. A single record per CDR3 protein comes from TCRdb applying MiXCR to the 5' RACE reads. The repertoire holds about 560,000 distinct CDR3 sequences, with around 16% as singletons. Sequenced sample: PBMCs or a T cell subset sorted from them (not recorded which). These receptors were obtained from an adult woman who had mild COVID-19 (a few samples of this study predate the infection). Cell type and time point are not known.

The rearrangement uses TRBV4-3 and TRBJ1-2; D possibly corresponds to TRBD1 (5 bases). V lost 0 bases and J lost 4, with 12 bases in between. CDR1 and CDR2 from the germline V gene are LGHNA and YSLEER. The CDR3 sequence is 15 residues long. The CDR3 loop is CASSQDRGIGYGYTF. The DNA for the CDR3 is TGCGCCAGCAGCCAAGATCGGGGGATCGGCTATGGCTACACCTTC.

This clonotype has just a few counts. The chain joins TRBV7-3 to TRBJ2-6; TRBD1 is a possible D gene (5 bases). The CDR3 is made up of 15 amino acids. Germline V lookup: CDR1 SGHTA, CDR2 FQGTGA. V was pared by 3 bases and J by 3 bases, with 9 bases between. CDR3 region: CASSFQGLGANVLTF. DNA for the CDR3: TGTGCCAGCAGCTTTCAGGGTCTTGGGGCCAACGTCCTGACTTTC.

The CDR3 loop reads CASSQDLRPWDGYTF. The CDR3 nucleotides read TGTGCCAGCAGCCAAGATCTAAGGCCGTGGGATGGCTACACCTTC. The V and J genes are TRBV3-1 and TRBJ1-2; D is uncertain. V lost 0 bases, J lost 6 bases, and 14 bases lay in between. Per germline, CDR1 LGHDT and CDR2 YNNKEL (reference sequence). The CDR3 length is 15 residues.

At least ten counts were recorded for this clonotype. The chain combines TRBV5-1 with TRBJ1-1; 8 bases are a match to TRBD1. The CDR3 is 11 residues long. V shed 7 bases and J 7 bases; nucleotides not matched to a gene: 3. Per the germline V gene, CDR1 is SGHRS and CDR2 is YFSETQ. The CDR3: CASGGTGEAFF. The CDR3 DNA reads TGCGCCAGCGGGGGGACAGGTGAAGCTTTCTTT.

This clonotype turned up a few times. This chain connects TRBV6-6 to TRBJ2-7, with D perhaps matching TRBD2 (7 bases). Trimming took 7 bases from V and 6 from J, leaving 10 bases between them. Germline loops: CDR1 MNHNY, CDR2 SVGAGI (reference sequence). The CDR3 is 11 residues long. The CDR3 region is CASTRGAEQYF. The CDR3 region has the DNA TGTGCCAGCACTCGGGGGGCCGAGCAGTACTTC.

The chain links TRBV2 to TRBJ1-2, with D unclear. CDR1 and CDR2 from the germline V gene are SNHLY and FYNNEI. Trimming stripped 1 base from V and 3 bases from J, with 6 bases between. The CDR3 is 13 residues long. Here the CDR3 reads CASSEGDDYGYTF. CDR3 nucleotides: TGTGCCAGCAGTGAAGGTGACGACTATGGCTACACCTTC.

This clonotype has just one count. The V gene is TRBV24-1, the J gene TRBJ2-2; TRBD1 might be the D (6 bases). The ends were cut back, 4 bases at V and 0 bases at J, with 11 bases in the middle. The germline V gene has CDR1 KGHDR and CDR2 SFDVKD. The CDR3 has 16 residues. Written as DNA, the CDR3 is TGTGCCACCAGTGACCGTAGGGGGACGAACACCGGGGAGCTGTTTTTT. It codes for CATSDRRGTNTGELFF.

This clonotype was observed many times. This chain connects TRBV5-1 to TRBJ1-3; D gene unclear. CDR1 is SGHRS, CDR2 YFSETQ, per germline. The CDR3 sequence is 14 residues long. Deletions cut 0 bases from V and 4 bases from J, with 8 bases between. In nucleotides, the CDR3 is TGCGCCAGCAGCTTGGGGCCAGCCGGAAACACCATATATTTT. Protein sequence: CASSLGPAGNTIYF.

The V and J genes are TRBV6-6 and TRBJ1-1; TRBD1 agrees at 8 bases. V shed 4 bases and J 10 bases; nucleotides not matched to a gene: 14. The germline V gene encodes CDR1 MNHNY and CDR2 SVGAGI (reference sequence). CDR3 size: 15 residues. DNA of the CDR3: TGTGCCAGCAGTTGGACCGACAGGGGTGGTGAGGGAGCTTTCTTT. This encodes CASSWTDRGGEGAFF.

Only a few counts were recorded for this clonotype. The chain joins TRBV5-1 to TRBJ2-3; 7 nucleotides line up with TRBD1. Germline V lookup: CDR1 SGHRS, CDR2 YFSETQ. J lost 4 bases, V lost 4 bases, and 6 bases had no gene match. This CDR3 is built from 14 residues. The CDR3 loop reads CASSRGTESDTQYF. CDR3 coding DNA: TGCGCCAGCAGCAGAGGGACAGAATCAGATACGCAGTATTTT.

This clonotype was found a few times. The chain's CDR3 is CASSLESHTEAFF. CDR3 nucleotide sequence: TGTGCCAGCAGCTTAGAGTCCCACACTGAAGCTTTCTTT. V gene TRBV7-9 combines with J gene TRBJ1-1; unclear D gene. V lost 1 base and J 3 bases, leaving 6 bases between the germline ends. The CDR3 is 13 amino acids. The germline V gene has CDR1 SEHNR and CDR2 FQNEAQ (reference sequence).

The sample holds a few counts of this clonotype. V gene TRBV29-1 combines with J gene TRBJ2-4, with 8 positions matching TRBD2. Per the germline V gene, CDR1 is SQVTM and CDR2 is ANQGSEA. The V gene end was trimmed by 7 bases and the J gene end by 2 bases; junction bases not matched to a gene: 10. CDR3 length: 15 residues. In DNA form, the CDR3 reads TGCAGCGCTCAATCAGCGGGGGAAACCAAAAACATTCAGTACTTC. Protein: CSAQSAGETKNIQYF.

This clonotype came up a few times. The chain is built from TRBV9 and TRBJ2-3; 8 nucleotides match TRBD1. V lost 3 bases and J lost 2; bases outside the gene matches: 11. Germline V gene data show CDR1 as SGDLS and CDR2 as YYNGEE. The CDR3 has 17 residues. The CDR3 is CASSANPGQEYTDTQYF. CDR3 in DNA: TGTGCCAGCAGCGCTAATCCGGGACAGGAGTACACAGATACGCAGTATTTT.

The CDR3 protein is CAWSVGTGALETQYF. In DNA, the CDR3 is TGTGCCTGGAGTGTGGGGACAGGGGCTTTGGAGACCCAGTACTTC. The V and J genes are TRBV30 and TRBJ2-5; 10 positions agree with TRBD1. Germline V gene lookup returns CDR1 GTSNPN and CDR2 SVGIG (reference sequence). The V gene end was trimmed by 0 bases and the J gene end by 5 bases; junction bases not matched to a gene: 6. CDR3 length: 15 residues. Filled out from reference TRBV30 and TRBJ2-5, the complete variable domain reads SQTIHQWPATLVQPVGSPLSLECTVEGTSNPNLYWYRQAAGRGLQLLFYSVGIGQISSEVPQNLSASRPQDRQFILSSKKLLLSDSGFYLCAWSVGTGALETQYFGPGTRLLVL.

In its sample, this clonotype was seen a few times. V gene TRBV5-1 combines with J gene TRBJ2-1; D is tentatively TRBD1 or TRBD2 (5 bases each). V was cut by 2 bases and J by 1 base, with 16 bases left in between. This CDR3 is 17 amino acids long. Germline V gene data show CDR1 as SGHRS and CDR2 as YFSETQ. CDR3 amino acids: CASSFGNSGYSYNEQFF. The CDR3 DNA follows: TGCGCCAGCAGCTTCGGGAACTCAGGGTATTCCTACAATGAGCAGTTCTTC.

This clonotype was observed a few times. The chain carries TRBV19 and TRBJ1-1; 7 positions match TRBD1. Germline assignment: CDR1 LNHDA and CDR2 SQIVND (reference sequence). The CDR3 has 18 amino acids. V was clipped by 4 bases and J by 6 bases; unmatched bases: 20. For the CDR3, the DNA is TGTGCCAGTAGTACCGAGGGGGCAATGGACTCTGGGACGGCTGAAGCTTTCTTT. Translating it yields CASSTEGAMDSGTAEAFF.

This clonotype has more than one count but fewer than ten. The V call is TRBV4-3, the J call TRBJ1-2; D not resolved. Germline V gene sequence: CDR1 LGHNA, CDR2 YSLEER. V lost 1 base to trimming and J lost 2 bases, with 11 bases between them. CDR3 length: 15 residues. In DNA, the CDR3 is TGCGCCAGCAGCCAAGTATTCGGACGGAACTATGGCTACACCTTC. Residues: CASSQVFGRNYGYTF.

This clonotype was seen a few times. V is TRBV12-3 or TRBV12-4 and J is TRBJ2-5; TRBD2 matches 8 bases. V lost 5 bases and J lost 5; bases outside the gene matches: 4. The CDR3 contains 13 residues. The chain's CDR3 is CASSRTSSETQYF. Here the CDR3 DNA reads TGTGCCAGCAGTCGGACTAGCTCGGAGACCCAGTACTTC.

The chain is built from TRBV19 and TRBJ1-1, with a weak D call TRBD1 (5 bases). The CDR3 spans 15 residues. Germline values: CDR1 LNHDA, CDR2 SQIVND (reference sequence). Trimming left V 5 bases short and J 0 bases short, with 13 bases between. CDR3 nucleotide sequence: TGTGCCAGTAGTGCCCCCGGGACGGTGAACACTGAAGCTTTCTTT. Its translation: CASSAPGTVNTEAFF.

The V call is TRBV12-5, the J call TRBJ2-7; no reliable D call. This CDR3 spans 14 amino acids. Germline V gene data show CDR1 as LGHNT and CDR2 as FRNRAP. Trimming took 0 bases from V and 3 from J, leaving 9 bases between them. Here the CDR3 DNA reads TGTGCTAGTGGTTTGGTGGGGTCGGGCTACGAGCAGTACTTC. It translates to CASGLVGSGYEQYF.

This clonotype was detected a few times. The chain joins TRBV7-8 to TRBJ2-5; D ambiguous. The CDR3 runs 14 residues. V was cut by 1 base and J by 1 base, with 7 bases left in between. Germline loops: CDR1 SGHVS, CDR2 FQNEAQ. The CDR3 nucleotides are TGTGCCAGCAGCTTAGAGCCGCCCCAAGAGACCCAGTACTTC. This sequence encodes CASSLEPPQETQYF.